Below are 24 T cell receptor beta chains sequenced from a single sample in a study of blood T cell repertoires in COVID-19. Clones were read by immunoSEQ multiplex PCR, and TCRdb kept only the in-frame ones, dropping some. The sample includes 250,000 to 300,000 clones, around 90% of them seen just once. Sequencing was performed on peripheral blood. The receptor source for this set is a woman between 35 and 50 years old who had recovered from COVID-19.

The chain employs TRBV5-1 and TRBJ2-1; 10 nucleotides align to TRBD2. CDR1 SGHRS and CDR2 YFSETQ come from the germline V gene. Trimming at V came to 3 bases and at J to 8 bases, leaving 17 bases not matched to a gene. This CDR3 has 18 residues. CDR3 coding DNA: TGCGCCAGCAGCTCCCGCCGAAGCGGGAGGGCCGGACTCGATGAGCAGTTCTTC. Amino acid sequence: CASSSRRSGRAGLDEQFF.

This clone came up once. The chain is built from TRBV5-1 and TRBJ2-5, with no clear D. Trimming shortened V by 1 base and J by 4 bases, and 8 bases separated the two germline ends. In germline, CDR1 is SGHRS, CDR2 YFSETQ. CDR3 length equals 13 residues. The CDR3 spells CASSLLGLETQYF. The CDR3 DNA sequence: TGCGCCAGCAGCTTGTTGGGCTTAGAGACCCAGTACTTC.

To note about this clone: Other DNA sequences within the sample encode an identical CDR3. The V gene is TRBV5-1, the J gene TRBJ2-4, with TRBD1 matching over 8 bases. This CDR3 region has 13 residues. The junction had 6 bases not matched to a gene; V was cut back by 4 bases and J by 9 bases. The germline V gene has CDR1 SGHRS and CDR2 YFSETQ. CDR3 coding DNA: TGCGCCAGCAGCCTTGGACAGGGTGGCATTCAGTACTTC. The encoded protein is CASSLGQGGIQYF.

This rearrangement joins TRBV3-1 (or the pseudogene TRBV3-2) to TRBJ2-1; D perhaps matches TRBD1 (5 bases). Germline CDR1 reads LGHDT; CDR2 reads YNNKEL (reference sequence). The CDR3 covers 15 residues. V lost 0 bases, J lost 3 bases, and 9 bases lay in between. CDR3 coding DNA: TGTGCCAGCAGCCAAGAAGGGGCTGTCTACAATGAGCAGTTCTTC. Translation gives CASSQEGAVYNEQFF.

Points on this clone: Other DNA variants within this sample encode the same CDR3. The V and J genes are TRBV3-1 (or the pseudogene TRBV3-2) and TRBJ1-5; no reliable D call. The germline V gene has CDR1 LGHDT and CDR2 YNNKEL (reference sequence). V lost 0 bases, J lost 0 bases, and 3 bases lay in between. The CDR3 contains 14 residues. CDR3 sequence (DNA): TGTGCCAGCAGCCAAGACAATAGCAATCAGCCCCAGCATTTT. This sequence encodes CASSQDNSNQPQHF.

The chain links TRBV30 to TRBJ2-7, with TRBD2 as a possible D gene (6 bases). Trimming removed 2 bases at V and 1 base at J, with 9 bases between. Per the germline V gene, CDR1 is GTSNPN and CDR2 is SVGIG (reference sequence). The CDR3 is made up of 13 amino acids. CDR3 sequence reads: CAWSPGGSYEQYF. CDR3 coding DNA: TGTGCCTGGAGTCCCGGGGGTTCCTACGAGCAGTACTTC. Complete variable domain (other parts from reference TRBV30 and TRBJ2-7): SQTIHQWPATLVQPVGSPLSLECTVEGTSNPNLYWYRQAAGRGLQLLFYSVGIGQISSEVPQNLSASRPQDRQFILSSKKLLLSDSGFYLCAWSPGGSYEQYFGPGTRLTVT.

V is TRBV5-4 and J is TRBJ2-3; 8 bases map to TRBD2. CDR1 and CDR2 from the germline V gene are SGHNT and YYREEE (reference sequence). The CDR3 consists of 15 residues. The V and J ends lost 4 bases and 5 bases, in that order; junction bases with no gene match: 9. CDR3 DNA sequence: TGTGCCAGCAGCCCGAGGCGGGAGGTGCGAGATACGCAGTATTTT. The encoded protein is CASSPRREVRDTQYF.

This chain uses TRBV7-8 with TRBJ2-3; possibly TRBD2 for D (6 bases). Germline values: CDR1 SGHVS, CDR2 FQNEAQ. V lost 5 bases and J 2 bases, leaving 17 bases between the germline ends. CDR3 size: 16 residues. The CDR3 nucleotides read TGTGCCAGCAGCCAGAATCCCCGGACTAACACAGATACGCAGTATTTT. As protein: CASSQNPRTNTDTQYF. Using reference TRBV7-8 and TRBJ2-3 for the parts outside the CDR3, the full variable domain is GAGVSQSPRYKVAKRGQDVALRCDPISGHVSLFWYQQALGQGPEFLTYFQNEAQLDKSGLPSDRFFAERPEGSVSTLKIQRTQQEDSAVYLCASSQNPRTNTDTQYFGPGTRLTVL.

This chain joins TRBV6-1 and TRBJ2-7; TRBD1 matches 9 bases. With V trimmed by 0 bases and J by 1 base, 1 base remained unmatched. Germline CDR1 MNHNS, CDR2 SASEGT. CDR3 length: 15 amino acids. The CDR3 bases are TGTGCCAGCAGTGAAGCGGGGACAGGGTCCTACGAGCAGTACTTC. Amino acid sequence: CASSEAGTGSYEQYF.

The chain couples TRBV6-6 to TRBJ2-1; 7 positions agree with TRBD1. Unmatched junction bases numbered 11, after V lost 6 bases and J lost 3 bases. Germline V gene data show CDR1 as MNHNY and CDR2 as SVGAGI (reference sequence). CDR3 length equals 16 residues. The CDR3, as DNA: TGTGCCAGCAGCCGCATCCGGGACAGCTACTACAATGAGCAGTTCTTC. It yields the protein CASSRIRDSYYNEQFF.

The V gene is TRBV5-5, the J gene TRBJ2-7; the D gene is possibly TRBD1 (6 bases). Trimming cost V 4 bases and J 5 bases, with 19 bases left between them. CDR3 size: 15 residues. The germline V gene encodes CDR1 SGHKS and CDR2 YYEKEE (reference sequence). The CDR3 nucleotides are TGTGCCAGCAGCCCTCCGCGACAGGTCCTCGACGAGCAGTACTTC. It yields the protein CASSPPRQVLDEQYF.

The CDR3 DNA follows: TGTGCCAGCAGCCCAGGGTTGGGCTACACCTTC. Its protein is CASSPGLGYTF. The rearrangement uses TRBV6-5 and TRBJ1-2, with D possibly matching TRBD1 (5 bases). Germline CDR1 reads MNHEY; CDR2 reads SVGAGI. This CDR3 comprises 11 residues. Trimming cost V 6 bases and J 8 bases, with 10 bases left between them.

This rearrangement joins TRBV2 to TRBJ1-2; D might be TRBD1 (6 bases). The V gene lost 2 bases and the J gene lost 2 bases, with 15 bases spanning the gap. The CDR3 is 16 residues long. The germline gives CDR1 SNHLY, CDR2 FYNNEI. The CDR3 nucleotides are TGTGCCAGCAGTGAACCGGACAGTCGGGCAAACTATGGCTACACCTTC. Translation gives CASSEPDSRANYGYTF.

CDR3 amino acids: CASSSRGEQYF. CDR3 bases: TGTGCCAGCAGCTCCAGGGGCGAGCAGTACTTC. The rearrangement links TRBV7-9 to TRBJ2-7, with D possibly being TRBD1 (6 bases). The V gene's germline CDR1 is SEHNR and CDR2 FQNEAQ (reference sequence). V was clipped by 4 bases and J by 6 bases, with 7 bases between them. This CDR3 comprises 11 residues.

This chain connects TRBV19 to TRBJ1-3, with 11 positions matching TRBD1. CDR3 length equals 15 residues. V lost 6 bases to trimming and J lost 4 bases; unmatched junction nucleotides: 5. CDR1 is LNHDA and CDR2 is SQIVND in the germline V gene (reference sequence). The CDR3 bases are TGTGCCAGTAGCGGACAGGGGGCAGGGGGAAACACCATATATTTT. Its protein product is CASSGQGAGGNTIYF.

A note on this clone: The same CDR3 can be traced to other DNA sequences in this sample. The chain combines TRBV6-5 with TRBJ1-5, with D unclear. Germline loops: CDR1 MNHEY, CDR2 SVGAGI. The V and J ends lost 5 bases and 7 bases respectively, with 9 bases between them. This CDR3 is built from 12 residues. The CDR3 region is CASSPPGQPQHF. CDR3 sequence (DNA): TGTGCCAGCAGTCCCCCGGGACAGCCCCAGCATTTT.

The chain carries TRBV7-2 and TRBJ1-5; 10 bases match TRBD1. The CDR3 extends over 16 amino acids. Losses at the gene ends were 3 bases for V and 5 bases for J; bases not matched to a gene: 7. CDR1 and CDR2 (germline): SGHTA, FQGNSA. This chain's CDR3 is CASSFVWGTGDQPQHF. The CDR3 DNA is TGTGCCAGCAGCTTCGTGTGGGGGACAGGGGATCAGCCCCAGCATTTT.

CDR3 bases: TGCGCCAGCAGCCAAGACCTACCCTACGAGCAGTACTTC. Residues: CASSQDLPYEQYF. V is TRBV4-1 and J is TRBJ2-7, with no clear D. Germline lookup yields CDR1 MGHRA and CDR2 YSYEKL. Trimming shortened V by 0 bases and J by 2 bases, and 5 bases separated the two germline ends. The CDR3 spans 13 residues.

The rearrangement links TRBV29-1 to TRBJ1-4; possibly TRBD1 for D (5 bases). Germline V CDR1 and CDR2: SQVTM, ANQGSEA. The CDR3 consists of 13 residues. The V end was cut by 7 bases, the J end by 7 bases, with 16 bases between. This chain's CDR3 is CSAGGGVGEKLFF. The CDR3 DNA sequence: TGCAGCGCTGGGGGAGGGGTTGGTGAAAAACTGTTTTTT.

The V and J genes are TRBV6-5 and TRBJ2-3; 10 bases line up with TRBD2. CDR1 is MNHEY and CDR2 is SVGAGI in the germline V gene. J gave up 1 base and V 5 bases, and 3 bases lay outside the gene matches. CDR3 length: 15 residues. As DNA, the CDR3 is TGTGCCAGCAGTCTAGCGGGAGTGGGCACAGATACGCAGTATTTT. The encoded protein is CASSLAGVGTDTQYF.

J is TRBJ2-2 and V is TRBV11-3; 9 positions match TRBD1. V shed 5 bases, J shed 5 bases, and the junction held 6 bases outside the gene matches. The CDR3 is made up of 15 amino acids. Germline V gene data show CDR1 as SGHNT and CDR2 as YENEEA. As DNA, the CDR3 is TGTGCCAGCAGCCCCCGGACAGGGGCAACCGGGGAGCTGTTTTTT. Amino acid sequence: CASSPRTGATGELFF.

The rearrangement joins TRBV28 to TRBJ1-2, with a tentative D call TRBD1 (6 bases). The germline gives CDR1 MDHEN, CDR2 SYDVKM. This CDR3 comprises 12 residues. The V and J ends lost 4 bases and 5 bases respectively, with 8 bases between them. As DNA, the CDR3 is TGTGCCAGCAGTTCTCAGGGGTATGGCTACACCTTC. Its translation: CASSSQGYGYTF.

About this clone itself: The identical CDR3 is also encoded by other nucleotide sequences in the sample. The CDR3 protein is CASSTTGGDTEAFF. DNA for the CDR3: TGTGCCAGCTCAACGACAGGGGGAGACACTGAAGCTTTCTTT. This chain uses TRBV18 with TRBJ1-1, with TRBD1 identical over 9 bases. Germline V gives CDR1 KGHSH, CDR2 LQKENI. This CDR3 comprises 14 residues. With 5 bases clipped from V and 3 bases from J, the junction kept 4 bases outside the gene matches.

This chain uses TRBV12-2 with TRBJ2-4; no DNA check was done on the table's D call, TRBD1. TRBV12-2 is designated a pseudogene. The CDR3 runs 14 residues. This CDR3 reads CASRLWGPKNIQYF. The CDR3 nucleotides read TGTGCAAGTCGCTTATGGGGGCCCAAAAACATTCAGTACTTC.